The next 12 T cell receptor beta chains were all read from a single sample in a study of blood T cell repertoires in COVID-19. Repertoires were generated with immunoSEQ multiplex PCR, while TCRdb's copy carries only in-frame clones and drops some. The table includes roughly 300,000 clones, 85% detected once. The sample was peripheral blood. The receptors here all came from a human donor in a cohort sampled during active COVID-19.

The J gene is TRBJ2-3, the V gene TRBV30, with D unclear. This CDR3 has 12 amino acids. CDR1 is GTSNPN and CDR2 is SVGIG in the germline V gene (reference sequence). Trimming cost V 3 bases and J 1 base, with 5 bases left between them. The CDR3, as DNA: TGTGCCTGGAGCTCTGGCACAGATACGCAGTATTTT. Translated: CAWSSGTDTQYF.

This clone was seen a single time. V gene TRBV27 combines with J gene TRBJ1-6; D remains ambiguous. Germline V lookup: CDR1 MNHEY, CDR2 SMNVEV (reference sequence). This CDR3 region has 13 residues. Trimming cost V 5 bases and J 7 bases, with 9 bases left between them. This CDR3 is CASSMLENSPLHF. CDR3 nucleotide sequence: TGTGCCAGCAGTATGCTAGAAAATTCACCCCTCCACTTT.

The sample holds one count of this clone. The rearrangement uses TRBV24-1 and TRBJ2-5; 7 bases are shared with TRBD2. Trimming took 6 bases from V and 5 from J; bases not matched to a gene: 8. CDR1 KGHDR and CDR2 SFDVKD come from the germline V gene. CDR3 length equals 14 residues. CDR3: CATSRGTNRETQYF. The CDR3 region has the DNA TGTGCCACCAGTCGGGGGACTAATAGGGAGACCCAGTACTTC.

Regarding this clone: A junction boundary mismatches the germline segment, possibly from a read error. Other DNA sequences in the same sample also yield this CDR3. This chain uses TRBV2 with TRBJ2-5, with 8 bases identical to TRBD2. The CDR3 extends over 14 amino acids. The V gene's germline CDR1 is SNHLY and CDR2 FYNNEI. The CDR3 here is CASRPQAGGETQYF. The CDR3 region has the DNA TGCGCCAGCAGGCCTCAGGCGGGAGGAGAGACCCAGTACTTC.

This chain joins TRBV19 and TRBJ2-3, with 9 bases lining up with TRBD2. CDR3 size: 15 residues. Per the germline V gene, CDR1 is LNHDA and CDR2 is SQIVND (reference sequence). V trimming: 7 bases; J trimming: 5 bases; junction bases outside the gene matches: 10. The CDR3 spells CASNELAGGRDTQYF. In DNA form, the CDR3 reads TGTGCCAGTAACGAACTAGCGGGTGGTCGAGATACGCAGTATTTT.

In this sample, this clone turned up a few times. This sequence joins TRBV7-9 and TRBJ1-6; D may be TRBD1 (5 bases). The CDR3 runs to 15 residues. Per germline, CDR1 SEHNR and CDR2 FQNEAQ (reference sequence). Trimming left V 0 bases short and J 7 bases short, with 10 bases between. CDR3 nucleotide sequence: TGTGCCAGCAGCTTAGCGCGGGGCGCCAATTCACCCCTCCACTTT. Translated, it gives CASSLARGANSPLHF.

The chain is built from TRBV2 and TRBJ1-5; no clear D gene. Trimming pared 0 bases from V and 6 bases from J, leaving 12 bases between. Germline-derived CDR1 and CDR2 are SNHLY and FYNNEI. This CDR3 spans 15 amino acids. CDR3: CASSEAGGVRQPQHF. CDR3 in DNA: TGTGCCAGCAGTGAAGCGGGCGGGGTACGTCAGCCCCAGCATTTT.

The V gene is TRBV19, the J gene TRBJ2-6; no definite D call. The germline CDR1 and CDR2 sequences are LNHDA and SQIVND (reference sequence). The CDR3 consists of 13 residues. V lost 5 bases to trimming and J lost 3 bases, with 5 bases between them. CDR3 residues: CASSPNGANVLTF. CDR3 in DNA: TGTGCCAGTAGTCCTAATGGGGCCAACGTCCTGACTTTC.

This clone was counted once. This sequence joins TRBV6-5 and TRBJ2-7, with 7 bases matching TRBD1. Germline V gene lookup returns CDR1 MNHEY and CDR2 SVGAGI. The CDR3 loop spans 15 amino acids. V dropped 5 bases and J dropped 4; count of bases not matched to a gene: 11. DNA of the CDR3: TGTGCCAGCAGTCCCGAGGGGACAGTTCCTTACGAGCAGTACTTC. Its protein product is CASSPEGTVPYEQYF.

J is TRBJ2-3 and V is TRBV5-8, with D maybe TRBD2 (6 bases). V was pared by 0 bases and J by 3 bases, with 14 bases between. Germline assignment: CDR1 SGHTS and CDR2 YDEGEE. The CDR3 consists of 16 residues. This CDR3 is CASSLGTIAKTDTQYF. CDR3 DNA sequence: TGTGCCAGCAGCTTGGGGACTATAGCGAAGACAGATACGCAGTATTTT.

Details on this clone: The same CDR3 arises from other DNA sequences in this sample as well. The CDR3 protein is CASSYAGENTEAFF. The CDR3 region has the DNA TGTGCCAGCAGTTACGCCGGGGAGAACACTGAAGCTTTCTTT. This chain uses TRBV6-5 with TRBJ1-1; D unclear. Germline CDR1 reads MNHEY; CDR2 reads SVGAGI. The CDR3 has 14 amino acids. The V end was cut by 2 bases, the J end by 1 base, with 8 bases between.

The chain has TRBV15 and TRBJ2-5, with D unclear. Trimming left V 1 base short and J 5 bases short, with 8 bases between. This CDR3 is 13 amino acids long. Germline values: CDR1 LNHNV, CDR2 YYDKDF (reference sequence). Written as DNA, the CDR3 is TGTGCCACCAGCAGAGCGCCCGCGGAGACCCAGTACTTC. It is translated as CATSRAPAETQYF.